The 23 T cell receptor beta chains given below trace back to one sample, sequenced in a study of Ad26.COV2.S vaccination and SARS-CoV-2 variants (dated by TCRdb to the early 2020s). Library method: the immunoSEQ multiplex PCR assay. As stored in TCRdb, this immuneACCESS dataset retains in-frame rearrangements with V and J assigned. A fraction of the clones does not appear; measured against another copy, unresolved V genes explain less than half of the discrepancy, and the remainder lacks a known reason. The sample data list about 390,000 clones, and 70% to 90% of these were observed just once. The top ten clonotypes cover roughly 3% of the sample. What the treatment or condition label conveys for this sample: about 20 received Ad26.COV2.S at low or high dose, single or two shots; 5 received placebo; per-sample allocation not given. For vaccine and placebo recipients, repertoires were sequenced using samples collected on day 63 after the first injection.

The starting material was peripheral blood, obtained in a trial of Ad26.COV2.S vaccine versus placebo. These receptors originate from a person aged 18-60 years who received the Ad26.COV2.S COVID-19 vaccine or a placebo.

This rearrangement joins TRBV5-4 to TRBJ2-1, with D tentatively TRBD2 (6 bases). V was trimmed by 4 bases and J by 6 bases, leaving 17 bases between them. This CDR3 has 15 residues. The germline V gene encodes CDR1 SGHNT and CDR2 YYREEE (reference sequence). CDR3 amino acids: CASSAAGSWGNEQFF. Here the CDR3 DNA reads TGTGCCAGCAGCGCCGCGGGGAGCTGGGGCAATGAGCAGTTCTTC.

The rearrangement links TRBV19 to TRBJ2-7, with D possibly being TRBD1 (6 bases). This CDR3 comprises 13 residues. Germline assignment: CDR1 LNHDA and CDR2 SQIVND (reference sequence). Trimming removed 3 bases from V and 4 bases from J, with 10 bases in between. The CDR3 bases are TGTGCCAGTAGTATCGTACAGGGTTACGAGCAGTACTTC. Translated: CASSIVQGYEQYF.

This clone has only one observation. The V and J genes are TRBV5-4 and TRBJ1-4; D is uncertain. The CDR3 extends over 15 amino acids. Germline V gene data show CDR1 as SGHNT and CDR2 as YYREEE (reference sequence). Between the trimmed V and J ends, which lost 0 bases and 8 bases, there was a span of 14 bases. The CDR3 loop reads CASSLASGVGEKLFF. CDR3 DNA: TGTGCCAGCAGCTTGGCCTCTGGGGTGGGGGAAAAACTGTTTTTT.

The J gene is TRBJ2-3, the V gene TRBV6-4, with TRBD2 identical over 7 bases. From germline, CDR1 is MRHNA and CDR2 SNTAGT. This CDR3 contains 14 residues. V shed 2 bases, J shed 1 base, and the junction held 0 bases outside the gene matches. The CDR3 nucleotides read TGTGCCAGCAGTGACAGCGGGGGCACAGATACGCAGTATTTT. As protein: CASSDSGGTDTQYF.

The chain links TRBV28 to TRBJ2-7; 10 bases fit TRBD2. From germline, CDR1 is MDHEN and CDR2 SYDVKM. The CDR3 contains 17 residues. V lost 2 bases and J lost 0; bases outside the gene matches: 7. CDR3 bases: TGTGCCAGCAGTTTACTAGCGGGGGCTTCCGCCTCCTACGAGCAGTACTTC. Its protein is CASSLLAGASASYEQYF.

The CDR3, as DNA: TGTGCCAGCAGTTTATTCGGCAATCAGCCCCAGCATTTT. This encodes CASSLFGNQPQHF. The gene calls are TRBV12-3 or TRBV12-4 and TRBJ1-5; D ambiguous. The CDR3 is 13 residues long. Trimming cost V 2 bases and J 2 bases, with 4 bases left between them.

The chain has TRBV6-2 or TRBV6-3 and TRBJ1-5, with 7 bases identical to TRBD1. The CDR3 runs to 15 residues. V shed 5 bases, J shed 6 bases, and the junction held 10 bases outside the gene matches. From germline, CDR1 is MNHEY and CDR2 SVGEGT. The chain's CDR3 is CASSNARGALQPQHF. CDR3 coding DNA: TGTGCCAGCAGTAACGCCAGGGGGGCACTTCAGCCCCAGCATTTT.

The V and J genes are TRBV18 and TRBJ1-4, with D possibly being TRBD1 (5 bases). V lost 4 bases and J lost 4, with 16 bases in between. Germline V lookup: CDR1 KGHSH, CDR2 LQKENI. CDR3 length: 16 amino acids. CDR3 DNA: TGTGCCAGCTCACTTGGCAGGGCCCGAGGTAATGAAAAACTGTTTTTT. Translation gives CASSLGRARGNEKLFF.

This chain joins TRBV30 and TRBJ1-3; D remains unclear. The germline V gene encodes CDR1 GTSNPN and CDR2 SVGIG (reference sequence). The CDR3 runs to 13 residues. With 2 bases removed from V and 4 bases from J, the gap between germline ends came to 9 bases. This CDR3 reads CAWSSAVGNTIYF. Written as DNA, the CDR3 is TGTGCCTGGAGTTCGGCAGTAGGAAACACCATATATTTT.

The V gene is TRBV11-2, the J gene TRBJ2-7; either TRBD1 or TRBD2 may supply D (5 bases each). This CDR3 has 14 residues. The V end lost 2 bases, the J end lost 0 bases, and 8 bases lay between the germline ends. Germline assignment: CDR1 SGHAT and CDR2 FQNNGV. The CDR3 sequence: CASSLWGSSYEQYF. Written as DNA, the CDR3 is TGTGCCAGCAGCTTATGGGGGAGCTCCTACGAGCAGTACTTC.

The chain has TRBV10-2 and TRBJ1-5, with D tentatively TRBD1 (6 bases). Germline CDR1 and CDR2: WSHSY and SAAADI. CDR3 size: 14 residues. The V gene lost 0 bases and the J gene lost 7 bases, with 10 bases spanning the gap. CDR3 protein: CASSESIGGQPQHF. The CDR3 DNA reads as TGCGCCAGCAGTGAGTCTATAGGGGGACAGCCCCAGCATTTT.

The CDR3 loop reads CASSLAELSYNEQFF. CDR3 nucleotides: TGTGCCAGCAGCCTAGCAGAGCTCTCCTACAATGAGCAGTTCTTC. The rearrangement links TRBV6-5 to TRBJ2-1; a weak D match, TRBD2 (5 bases). The CDR3 is made up of 15 amino acids. The germline V gene has CDR1 MNHEY and CDR2 SVGAGI. The V end lost 6 bases, the J end lost 0 bases, and 12 bases lay between the germline ends.

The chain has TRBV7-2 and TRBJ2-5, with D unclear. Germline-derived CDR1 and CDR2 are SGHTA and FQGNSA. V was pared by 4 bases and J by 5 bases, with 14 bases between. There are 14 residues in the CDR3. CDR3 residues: CASSSGRSRETQYF. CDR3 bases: TGTGCCAGCAGCTCCGGACGGAGCAGGGAGACCCAGTACTTC.

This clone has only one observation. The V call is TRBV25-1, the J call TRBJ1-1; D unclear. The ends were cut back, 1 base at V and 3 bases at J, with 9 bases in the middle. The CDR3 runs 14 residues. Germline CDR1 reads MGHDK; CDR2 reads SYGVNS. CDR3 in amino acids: CASSESRGYTEAFF. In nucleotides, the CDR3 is TGTGCCAGCAGTGAATCCAGAGGGTACACTGAAGCTTTCTTT.

Here the CDR3 DNA reads TGTGCCAGCAGTTTATCGGCACAGGGTGAGCAGTACTTC. This gives the protein CASSLSAQGEQYF. This rearrangement joins TRBV27 to TRBJ2-7, with D maybe TRBD1 (6 bases). V lost 0 bases and J lost 7, with 10 bases in between. Germline V gene data show CDR1 as MNHEY and CDR2 as SMNVEV (reference sequence). This CDR3 is 13 amino acids long.

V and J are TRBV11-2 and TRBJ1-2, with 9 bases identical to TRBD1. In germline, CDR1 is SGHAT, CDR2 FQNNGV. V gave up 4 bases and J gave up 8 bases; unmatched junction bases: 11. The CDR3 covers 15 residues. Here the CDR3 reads CASSSYYRGRLGYTF. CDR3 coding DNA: TGTGCCAGCAGCTCTTACTACAGGGGGCGTTTGGGCTACACCTTC. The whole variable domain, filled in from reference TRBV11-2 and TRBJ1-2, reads EAGVAQSPRYKIIEKRQSVAFWCNPISGHATLYWYQQILGQGPKLLIQFQNNGVVDDSQLPKDRFSAERLKGVDSTLKIQPAKLEDSAVYLCASSSYYRGRLGYTFGSGTRLTVV.

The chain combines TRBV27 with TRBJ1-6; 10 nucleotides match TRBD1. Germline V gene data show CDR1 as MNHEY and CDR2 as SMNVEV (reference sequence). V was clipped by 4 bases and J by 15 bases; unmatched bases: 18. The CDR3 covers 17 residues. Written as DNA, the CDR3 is TGTGCCAGCAGTTCTTCCGGGACAGGGGTTCCTAGGGGCGGCCTCCACTTT. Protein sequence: CASSSSGTGVPRGGLHF.

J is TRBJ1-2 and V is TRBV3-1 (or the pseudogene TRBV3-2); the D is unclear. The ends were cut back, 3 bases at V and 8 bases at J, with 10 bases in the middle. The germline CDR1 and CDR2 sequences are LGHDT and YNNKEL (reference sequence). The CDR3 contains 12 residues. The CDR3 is CASSHVGGGYTF. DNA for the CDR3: TGTGCCAGCAGCCATGTCGGTGGGGGCTACACCTTC.

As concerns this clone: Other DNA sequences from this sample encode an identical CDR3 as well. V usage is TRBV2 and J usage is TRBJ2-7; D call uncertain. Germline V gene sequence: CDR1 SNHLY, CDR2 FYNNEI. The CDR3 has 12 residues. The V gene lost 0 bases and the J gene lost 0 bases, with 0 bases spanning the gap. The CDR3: CASSEASYEQYF. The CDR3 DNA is TGTGCCAGCAGTGAAGCCTCCTACGAGCAGTACTTC.

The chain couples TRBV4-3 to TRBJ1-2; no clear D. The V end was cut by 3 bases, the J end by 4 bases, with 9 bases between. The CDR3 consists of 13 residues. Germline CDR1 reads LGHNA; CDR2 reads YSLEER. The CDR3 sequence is CASSQDRAYGYTF. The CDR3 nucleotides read TGCGCCAGCAGCCAGGACCGGGCCTATGGCTACACCTTC.

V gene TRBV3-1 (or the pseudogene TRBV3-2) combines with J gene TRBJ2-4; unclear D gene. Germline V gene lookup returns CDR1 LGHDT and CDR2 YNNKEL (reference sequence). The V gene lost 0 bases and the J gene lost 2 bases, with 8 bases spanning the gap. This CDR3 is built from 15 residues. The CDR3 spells CASSQEDDTKNIQYF. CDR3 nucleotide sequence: TGTGCCAGCAGCCAAGAAGACGATACCAAAAACATTCAGTACTTC.

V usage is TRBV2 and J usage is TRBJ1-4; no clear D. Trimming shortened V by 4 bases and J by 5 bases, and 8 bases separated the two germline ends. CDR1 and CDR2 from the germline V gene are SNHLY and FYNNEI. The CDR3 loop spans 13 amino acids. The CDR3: CASSVLGNEKLFF. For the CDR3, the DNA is TGTGCCAGCAGTGTTCTGGGCAATGAAAAACTGTTTTTT.

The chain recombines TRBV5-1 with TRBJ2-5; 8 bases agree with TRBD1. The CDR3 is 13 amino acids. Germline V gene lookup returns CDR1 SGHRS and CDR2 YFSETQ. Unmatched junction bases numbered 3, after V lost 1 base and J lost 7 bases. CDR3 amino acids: CASSLFQGATQYF. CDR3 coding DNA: TGCGCCAGCAGCTTGTTCCAGGGGGCGACCCAGTACTTC.